This entry concerns a single T cell receptor (beta chain). This sample stems from a study of shared T cell receptors in the human thymus. The repertoire was sequenced with immunoSEQ multiplex PCR; TCRdb's copy has only in-frame clones and lacks some. Of about 660,000 clones listed, 80% to 90% are singletons. V lost 0 bases to trimming and J lost 2 bases, with 29 bases between them. CDR1 and CDR2 (germline): SGHVS, FNYEAQ. The CDR3 length is 21 residues. This sample was also put to use in a study of human thymus T cells. Per that study: All donors were healthy Finnish infants who were undergoing corrective surgery to treat congenital heart defects. The thymus tissue came from resections taken during corrective heart surgery. Blood and thymic repertoires both appeared biased in V and J gene usage. Unrelated people showed highly overlapping thymic repertoires, related research reported.

The sample comprised thymocytes. The receptor's source is a boy in the first two years of life with a congenital heart defect. This chain links TRBV7-6 with TRBJ2-7; D perhaps matches TRBD1 (5 bases). The DNA for the CDR3 is TGTGCCAGCAGCTTAGCGAGAATAAGAGGCAGGGATTATAGGATTCCCTACGAGCAGTACTTC. Protein product: CASSLARIRGRDYRIPYEQYF.